By frequency in the sample, the clone carrying this T cell receptor beta chain is medium-sized. Its antigen is not identified. The record originates from a study of spatial heterogeneity in lung cancer. Study-wide points: Numbers of ubiquitous and regional expanded TCRs tracked ubiquitous and regional nonsynonymous mutation counts, respectively. Counts of expanded intratumoral alpha and beta TCRs tracked tumor mutation counts.

CDR1 and CDR2 from the germline V gene are SGHAT and FQDESV (reference sequence). This CDR3 is built from 12 residues. The V end lost 2 bases, the J end lost 5 bases, and 6 bases lay between the germline ends. TCRdb fed the 5' RACE reads into MiXCR, producing one record per CDR3 protein. The sample carries 7,000 or so distinct CDR3 sequences, approximately 20% recorded once. Time point reported: sample taken at primary tumor resection. This TCR was recovered from a female donor with early-stage non-small cell lung cancer. The starting material was lung tumor tissue, obtained at surgery. This chain uses TRBV11-1 with TRBJ1-2; no reliable D call. The CDR3 protein is CASSLSGYGYTF. CDR3 DNA sequence: TGTGCCAGCAGCTTAAGCGGTTATGGCTACACCTTC.